The 6 T cell receptor beta chains presented below share a single source sample, sequenced in a study of blood T cell repertoires in COVID-19. Clones were read by immunoSEQ multiplex PCR, and TCRdb kept only the in-frame ones, dropping some. The sample lists fewer than 450,000 clones; 85% to 90% were seen once. Sequenced material: PBMCs or T cells enriched from blood (not recorded which). Receptors were obtained from a woman younger than 30 who had recovered from COVID-19.

V and J are TRBV5-1 and TRBJ1-5; D uncertain. The CDR3 loop spans 15 amino acids. Looked up from germline, CDR1 is SGHRS and CDR2 is YFSETQ. Trimming left V 4 bases short and J 7 bases short, with 18 bases between. CDR3 coding DNA: TGCGCCAGCAGCCCGGGAAACGTGGGCGGACAGCCCCAGCATTTT. It yields the protein CASSPGNVGGQPQHF. Using reference TRBV5-1 and TRBJ1-5 for the parts outside the CDR3, the full variable domain is KAGVTQTPRYLIKTRGQQVTLSCSPISGHRSVSWYQQTPGQGLQFLFEYFSETQRNKGNFPGRFSGRQFSNSRSEMNVSTLELGDSALYLCASSPGNVGGQPQHFGDGTRLSIL.

The rearrangement links TRBV27 to TRBJ2-5; 7 bases are a match to TRBD1. Unmatched junction bases numbered 7, after V lost 6 bases and J lost 3 bases. CDR3 length: 14 amino acids. Per germline, CDR1 MNHEY and CDR2 SMNVEV (reference sequence). The CDR3 reads CASSLGQFKETQYF. CDR3 nucleotide sequence: TGTGCCAGCAGCCTGGGACAGTTTAAAGAGACCCAGTACTTC.

The rearrangement joins TRBV14 to TRBJ2-3; 8 bases match TRBD2. This CDR3 has 15 residues. CDR1 and CDR2 from the germline V gene are SGHDN and FVKESK. The J segment lost 8 bases and the V segment lost 4 bases, leaving 11 bases of the junction unmatched. In nucleotides, the CDR3 is TGTGCCAGCAGCCCAGCGGGGGATCTTTCGGGTACGCAGTATTTT. Residues: CASSPAGDLSGTQYF.

V and J are TRBV5-1 and TRBJ2-5; 12 bases are shared with TRBD2. CDR1 and CDR2 from the germline V gene are SGHRS and YFSETQ. This CDR3 region has 15 residues. Trimming cost V 5 bases and J 1 base; bases outside gene matches: 3. In DNA, the CDR3 is TGCGCCAGCAGTGAGACTAGCGGGGGCCAAGAGACCCAGTACTTC. It codes for CASSETSGGQETQYF.

The CDR3 here is CASWTAGNTIYF. Here the CDR3 DNA reads TGTGCCAGCTGGACAGCTGGAAACACCATATATTTT. V usage is TRBV27 and J usage is TRBJ1-3; D perhaps matches TRBD1 (6 bases). Looked up from germline, CDR1 is MNHEY and CDR2 is SMNVEV (reference sequence). Trimming stripped 8 bases from V and 2 bases from J, with 7 bases between. This CDR3 is built from 12 residues.

The count of this clone is one. V and J are TRBV27 and TRBJ2-7; a possible D gene is TRBD1 (6 bases). Trimming pared 6 bases from V and 2 bases from J, leaving 11 bases between. The CDR3 has 13 amino acids. The germline CDR1 and CDR2 sequences are MNHEY and SMNVEV (reference sequence). CDR3 protein: CASRHRVAYEQYF. In nucleotides, the CDR3 is TGTGCCAGCAGACACAGGGTTGCCTACGAGCAGTACTTC.